This TCR beta chain came from a study of T-cell reconstitution after alpha-beta-depleted transplantation in children. During its preparation, the TCRbeta library received unique molecular identifiers. TCRdb re-derived calls from the PCR reads in MiXCR, one entry per CDR3 protein. The sample carries some 490,000 distinct CDR3 sequences, roughly an eighth recorded once. The germline gives CDR1 PRHDT, CDR2 FYEKMQ (reference sequence). The CDR3 length is 16 residues. V lost 4 bases and J lost 0, with 13 bases in between. The specimen was PBMCs from the stem cell graft donor, collected from the stem cell graft. The sequence came from a human donor who donated a stem cell graft to a child with combined immunodeficiency. V is TRBV13 and J is TRBJ2-1; weak D call: TRBD2 (7 bases). The CDR3 here is CASSYRRGGSYNEQFF. As DNA, the CDR3 is TGTGCCAGCAGCTACAGGAGGGGGGGCTCCTACAATGAGCAGTTCTTC.